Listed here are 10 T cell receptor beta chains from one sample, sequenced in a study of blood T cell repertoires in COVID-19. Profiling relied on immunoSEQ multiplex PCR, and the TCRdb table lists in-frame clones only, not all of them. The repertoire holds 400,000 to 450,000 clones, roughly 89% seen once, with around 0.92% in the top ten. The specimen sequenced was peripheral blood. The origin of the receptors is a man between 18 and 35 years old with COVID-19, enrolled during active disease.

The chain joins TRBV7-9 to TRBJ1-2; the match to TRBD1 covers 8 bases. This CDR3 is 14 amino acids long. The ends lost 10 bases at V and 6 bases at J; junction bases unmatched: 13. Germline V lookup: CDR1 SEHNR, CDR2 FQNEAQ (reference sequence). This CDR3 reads CATQVSTGVDGYTF. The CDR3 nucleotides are TGTGCCACACAAGTATCGACAGGGGTCGATGGCTACACCTTC.

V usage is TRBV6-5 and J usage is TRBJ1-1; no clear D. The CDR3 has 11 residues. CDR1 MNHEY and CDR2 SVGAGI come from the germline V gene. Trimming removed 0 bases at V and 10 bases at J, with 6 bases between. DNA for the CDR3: TGTGCCAGCAGTTACTCAGGGAGAGCTTTCTTT. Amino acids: CASSYSGRAFF.

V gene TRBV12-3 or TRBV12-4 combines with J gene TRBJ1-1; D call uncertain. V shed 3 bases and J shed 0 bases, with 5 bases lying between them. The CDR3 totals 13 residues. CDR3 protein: CASSFHLNTEAFF. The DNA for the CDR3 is TGTGCCAGCAGTTTTCACTTGAACACTGAAGCTTTCTTT.

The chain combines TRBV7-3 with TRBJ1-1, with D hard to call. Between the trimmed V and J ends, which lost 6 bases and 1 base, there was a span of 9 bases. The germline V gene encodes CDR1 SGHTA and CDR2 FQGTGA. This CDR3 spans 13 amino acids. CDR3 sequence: CASRRESNTEAFF. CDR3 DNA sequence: TGTGCCAGCAGGAGGGAGTCGAACACTGAAGCTTTCTTT. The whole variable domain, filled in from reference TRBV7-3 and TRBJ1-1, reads GAGVSQTPSNKVTEKGKYVELRCDPISGHTALYWYRQSLGQGPEFLIYFQGTGAADDSGLPNDRFFAVRPEGSVSTLKIQRTERGDSAVYLCASRRESNTEAFFGQGTRLTVV.

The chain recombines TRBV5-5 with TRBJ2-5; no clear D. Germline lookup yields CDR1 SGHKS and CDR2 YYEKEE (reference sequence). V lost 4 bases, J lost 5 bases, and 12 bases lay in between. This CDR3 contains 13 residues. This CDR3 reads CASSPGSGETQYF. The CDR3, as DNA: TGTGCCAGCAGCCCCGGATCAGGCGAGACCCAGTACTTC.

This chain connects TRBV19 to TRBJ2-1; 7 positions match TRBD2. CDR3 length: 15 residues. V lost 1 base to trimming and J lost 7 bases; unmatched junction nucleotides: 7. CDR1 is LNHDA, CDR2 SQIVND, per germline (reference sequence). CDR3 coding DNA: TGTGCCAGTAGTATAGGTTACAGGCGGGGGAATGAGCAGTTCTTC. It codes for CASSIGYRRGNEQFF.

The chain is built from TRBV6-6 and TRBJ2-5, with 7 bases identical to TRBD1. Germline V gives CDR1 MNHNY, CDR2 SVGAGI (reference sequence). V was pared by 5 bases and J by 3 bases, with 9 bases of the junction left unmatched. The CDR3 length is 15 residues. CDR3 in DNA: TGTGCCAGCAGTGACCAAGTGACAGGGAAAGAGACCCAGTACTTC. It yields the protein CASSDQVTGKETQYF.

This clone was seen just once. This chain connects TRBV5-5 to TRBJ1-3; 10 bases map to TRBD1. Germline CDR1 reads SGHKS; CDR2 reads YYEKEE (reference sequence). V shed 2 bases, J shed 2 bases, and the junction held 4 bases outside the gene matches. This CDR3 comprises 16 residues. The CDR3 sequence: CASSFYGTGAGNTIYF. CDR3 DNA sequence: TGTGCCAGCAGCTTTTACGGGACAGGGGCTGGAAACACCATATATTTT.

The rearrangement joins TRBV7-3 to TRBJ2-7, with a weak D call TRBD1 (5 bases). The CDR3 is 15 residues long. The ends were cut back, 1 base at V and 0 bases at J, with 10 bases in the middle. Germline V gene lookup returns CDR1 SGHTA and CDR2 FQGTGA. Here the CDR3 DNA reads TGTGCCAGCAGCTTAAGAAGGGGAAGCTCCTACGAGCAGTACTTC. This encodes CASSLRRGSSYEQYF.

CDR3 DNA sequence: TGCGCCAGCAGCGCAGGGGCAGGGGGTCTCGAGCAGTACTTC. This encodes CASSAGAGGLEQYF. This sequence joins TRBV5-1 and TRBJ2-7, with 7 bases lining up with TRBD1. Germline assignment: CDR1 SGHRS and CDR2 YFSETQ. This CDR3 contains 14 residues. V was pared by 4 bases and J by 6 bases, with 10 bases of the junction left unmatched. Combining the CDR3 with reference TRBV5-1 and TRBJ2-7 gives the whole variable domain KAGVTQTPRYLIKTRGQQVTLSCSPISGHRSVSWYQQTPGQGLQFLFEYFSETQRNKGNFPGRFSGRQFSNSRSEMNVSTLELGDSALYLCASSAGAGGLEQYFGPGTRLTVT.